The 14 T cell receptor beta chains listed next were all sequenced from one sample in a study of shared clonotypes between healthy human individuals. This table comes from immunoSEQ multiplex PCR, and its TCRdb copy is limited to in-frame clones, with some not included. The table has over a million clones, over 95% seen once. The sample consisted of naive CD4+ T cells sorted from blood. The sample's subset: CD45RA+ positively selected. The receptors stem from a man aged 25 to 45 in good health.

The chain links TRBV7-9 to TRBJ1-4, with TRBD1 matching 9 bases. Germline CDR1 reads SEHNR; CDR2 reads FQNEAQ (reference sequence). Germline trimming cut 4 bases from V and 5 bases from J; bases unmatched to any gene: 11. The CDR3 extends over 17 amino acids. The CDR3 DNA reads TGTGCCAGCAGCTCCGGGACAGGGAAATATCGGAATGAAAAACTGTTTTTT. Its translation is CASSSGTGKYRNEKLFF.

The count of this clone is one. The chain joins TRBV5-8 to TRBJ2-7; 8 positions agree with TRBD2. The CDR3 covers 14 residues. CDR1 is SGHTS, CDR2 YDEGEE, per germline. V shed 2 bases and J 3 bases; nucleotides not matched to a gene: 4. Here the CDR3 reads CASSLPGTSYEQYF. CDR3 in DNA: TGTGCCAGCAGCTTACCCGGGACTAGCTACGAGCAGTACTTC.

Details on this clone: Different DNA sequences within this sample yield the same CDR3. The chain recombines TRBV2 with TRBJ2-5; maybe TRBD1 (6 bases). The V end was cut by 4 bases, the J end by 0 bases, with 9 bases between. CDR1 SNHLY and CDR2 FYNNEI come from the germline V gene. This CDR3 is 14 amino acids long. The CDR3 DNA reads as TGTGCCAGCAGTGGAGGACAGTACCAAGAGACCCAGTACTTC. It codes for CASSGGQYQETQYF.

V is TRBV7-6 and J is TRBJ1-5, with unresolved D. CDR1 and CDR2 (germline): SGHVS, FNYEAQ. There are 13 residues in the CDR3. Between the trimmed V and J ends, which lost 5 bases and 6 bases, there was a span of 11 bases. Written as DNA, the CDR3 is TGTGCCAGCAGCCTCAGTTACGGTCAGCCCCAGCATTTT. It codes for CASSLSYGQPQHF.

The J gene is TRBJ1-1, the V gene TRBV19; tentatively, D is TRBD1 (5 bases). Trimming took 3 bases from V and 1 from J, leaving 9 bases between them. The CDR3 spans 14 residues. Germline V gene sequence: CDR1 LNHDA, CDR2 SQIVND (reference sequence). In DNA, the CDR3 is TGTGCCAGTAGTATCGTCAGGGCGAACACTGAAGCTTTCTTT. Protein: CASSIVRANTEAFF.

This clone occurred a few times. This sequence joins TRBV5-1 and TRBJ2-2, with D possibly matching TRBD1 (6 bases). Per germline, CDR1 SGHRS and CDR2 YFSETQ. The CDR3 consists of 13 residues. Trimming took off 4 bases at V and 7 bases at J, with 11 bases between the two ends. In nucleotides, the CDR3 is TGCGCCAGCAGCCCTCAGGGGATCGGGGAGCTGTTTTTT. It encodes CASSPQGIGELFF.

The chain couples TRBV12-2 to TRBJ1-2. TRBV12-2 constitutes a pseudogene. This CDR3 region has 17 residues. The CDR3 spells CASRLGVGRWTWAGYTF. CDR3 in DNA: TGTGCAAGTCGCTTAGGGGTCGGTAGGTGGACGTGGGCCGGCTACACCTTC.

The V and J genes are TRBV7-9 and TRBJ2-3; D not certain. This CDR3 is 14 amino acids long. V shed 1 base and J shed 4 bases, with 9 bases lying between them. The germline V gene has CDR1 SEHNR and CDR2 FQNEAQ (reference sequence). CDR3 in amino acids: CASSLVGAADTQYF. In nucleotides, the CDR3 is TGTGCCAGCAGCTTAGTTGGTGCAGCAGATACGCAGTATTTT.

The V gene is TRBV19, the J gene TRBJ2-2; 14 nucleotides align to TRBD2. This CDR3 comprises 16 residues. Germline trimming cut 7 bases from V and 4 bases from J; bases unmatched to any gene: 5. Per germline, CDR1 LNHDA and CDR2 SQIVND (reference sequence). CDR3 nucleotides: TGTGCCAGTAAGGGGACTAGCGGGAGTTCCACCGGGGAGCTGTTTTTT. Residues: CASKGTSGSSTGELFF.

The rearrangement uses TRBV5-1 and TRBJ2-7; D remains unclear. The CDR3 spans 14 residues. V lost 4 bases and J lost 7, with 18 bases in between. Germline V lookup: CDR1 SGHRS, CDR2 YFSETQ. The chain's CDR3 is CASSIRGGAEEQYF. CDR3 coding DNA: TGCGCCAGCAGCATCCGAGGCGGAGCTGAAGAGCAGTACTTC. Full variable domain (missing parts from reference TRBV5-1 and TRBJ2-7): KAGVTQTPRYLIKTRGQQVTLSCSPISGHRSVSWYQQTPGQGLQFLFEYFSETQRNKGNFPGRFSGRQFSNSRSEMNVSTLELGDSALYLCASSIRGGAEEQYFGPGTRLTVT.

As DNA, the CDR3 is TGTGCCAGCAGCTCCAGGACAGGACGGACCTACGAGCAGTACTTC. Its translation: CASSSRTGRTYEQYF. This rearrangement joins TRBV7-9 to TRBJ2-7, with TRBD1 matching over 7 bases. CDR3 length: 15 residues. In germline, CDR1 is SEHNR, CDR2 FQNEAQ (reference sequence). The V and J ends lost 4 bases and 2 bases, in that order; junction bases with no gene match: 8. Variable domain in full (rest from reference TRBV7-9 and TRBJ2-7): DTGVSQNPRHKITKRGQNVTFRCDPISEHNRLYWYRQTLGQGPEFLTYFQNEAQLEKSRLLSDRFSAERPKGSFSTLEIQRTEQGDSAMYLCASSSRTGRTYEQYFGPGTRLTVT.

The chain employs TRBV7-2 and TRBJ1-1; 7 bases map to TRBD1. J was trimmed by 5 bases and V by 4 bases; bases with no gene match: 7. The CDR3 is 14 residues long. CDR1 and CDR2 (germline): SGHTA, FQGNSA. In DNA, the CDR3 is TGTGCCAGCAGCTCGAGACAGGGTTGGACTGAAGCTTTCTTT. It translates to CASSSRQGWTEAFF.

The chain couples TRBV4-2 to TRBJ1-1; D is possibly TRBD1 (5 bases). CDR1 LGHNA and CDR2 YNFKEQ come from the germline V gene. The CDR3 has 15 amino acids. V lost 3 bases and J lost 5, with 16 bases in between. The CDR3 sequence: CASSQRNQGGTEAFF. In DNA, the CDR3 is TGTGCCAGCAGCCAGCGCAACCAGGGAGGAACTGAAGCTTTCTTT.

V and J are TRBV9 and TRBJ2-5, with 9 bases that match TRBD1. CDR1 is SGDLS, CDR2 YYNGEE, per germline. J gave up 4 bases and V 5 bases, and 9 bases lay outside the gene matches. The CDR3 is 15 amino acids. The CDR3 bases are TGTGCCAGCAGTCCCGACAGGGGGATTGGAGAGACCCAGTACTTC. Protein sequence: CASSPDRGIGETQYF.